The rows below give T cell receptor beta chains drawn from one sample of a study of CD8 T cells in Susac syndrome. In TCRdb, the immunoSEQ multiplex PCR reads were re-called with MiXCR into one record per CDR3 protein. In the table there are about 130,000 distinct CDR3 sequences, around 94% of which are singletons. Sequences were obtained from CD4+ T cells from PBMCs. The receptors shown here come from a human donor in good health. The CDR3 runs from the conserved cysteine through the conserved F or W. The D gene is left open where the match is weak.

TRBD1	TRBJ1-2	TRBV5-6	CASSLVSGGLYGYTF	TGTGCCAGCAGCTTGGTCTCAGGGGGACTCTATGGCTACACCTTC
TRBD1	TRBJ1-1	TRBV29-1	CSVMGRAGGPVAEAFF	TGCAGCGTTATGGGGCGGGCAGGGGGGCCGGTGGCTGAAGCTTTCTTT
-	TRBJ1-1	TRBV7-2	CASSFSQGNTEAFF	TGTGCCAGCAGCTTTTCTCAGGGAAACACTGAAGCTTTCTTT
TRBD1	TRBJ2-7	TRBV6-5	CASSYFAGGSEQYF	TGTGCCAGCAGTTACTTTGCAGGGGGCTCCGAGCAGTACTTC
TRBD1	TRBJ2-3	TRBV6-6	CATKAPQGATDTQYF	TGTGCCACCAAAGCACCTCAGGGGGCGACAGATACGCAGTATTTT
-	TRBJ2-7	TRBV6-5	CASSPPGHTAYEQYF	TGTGCCAGCAGTCCGCCTGGACACACCGCCTACGAGCAGTACTTC
-	TRBJ2-1	TRBV24-1	CATSDPRGPGEQFF	TGTGCCACCAGTGATCCCAGGGGACCGGGTGAGCAGTTCTTC
-	TRBJ2-3	TRBV29-1	CSVEWSTDTQYF	TGCAGCGTTGAGTGGAGCACAGATACGCAGTATTTT
TRBD2	TRBJ2-7	TRBV5-4	CASSLTGLEAYEQYF	TGTGCCAGCAGCTTGACGGGACTAGAGGCCTACGAGCAGTACTTC
-	TRBJ2-7	TRBV7-2	CASSPSLSSYEQYF	TGTGCCAGCAGCCCAAGTCTGAGCTCCTACGAGCAGTACTTC
TRBD1	TRBJ1-2	TRBV20-1	CSAAGGENYGYTF	TGCAGTGCTGCAGGGGGGGAGAACTATGGCTACACCTTC
-	TRBJ2-2	TRBV7-7	CASSLGLNTGELFF	TGTGCTAGCAGCTTAGGACTTAACACCGGGGAGCTGTTTTTT
TRBD1	TRBJ2-2	TRBV18	CASSPRWTGDTGELFF	TGTGCCAGCTCACCACGTTGGACAGGGGACACCGGGGAGCTGTTTTTT